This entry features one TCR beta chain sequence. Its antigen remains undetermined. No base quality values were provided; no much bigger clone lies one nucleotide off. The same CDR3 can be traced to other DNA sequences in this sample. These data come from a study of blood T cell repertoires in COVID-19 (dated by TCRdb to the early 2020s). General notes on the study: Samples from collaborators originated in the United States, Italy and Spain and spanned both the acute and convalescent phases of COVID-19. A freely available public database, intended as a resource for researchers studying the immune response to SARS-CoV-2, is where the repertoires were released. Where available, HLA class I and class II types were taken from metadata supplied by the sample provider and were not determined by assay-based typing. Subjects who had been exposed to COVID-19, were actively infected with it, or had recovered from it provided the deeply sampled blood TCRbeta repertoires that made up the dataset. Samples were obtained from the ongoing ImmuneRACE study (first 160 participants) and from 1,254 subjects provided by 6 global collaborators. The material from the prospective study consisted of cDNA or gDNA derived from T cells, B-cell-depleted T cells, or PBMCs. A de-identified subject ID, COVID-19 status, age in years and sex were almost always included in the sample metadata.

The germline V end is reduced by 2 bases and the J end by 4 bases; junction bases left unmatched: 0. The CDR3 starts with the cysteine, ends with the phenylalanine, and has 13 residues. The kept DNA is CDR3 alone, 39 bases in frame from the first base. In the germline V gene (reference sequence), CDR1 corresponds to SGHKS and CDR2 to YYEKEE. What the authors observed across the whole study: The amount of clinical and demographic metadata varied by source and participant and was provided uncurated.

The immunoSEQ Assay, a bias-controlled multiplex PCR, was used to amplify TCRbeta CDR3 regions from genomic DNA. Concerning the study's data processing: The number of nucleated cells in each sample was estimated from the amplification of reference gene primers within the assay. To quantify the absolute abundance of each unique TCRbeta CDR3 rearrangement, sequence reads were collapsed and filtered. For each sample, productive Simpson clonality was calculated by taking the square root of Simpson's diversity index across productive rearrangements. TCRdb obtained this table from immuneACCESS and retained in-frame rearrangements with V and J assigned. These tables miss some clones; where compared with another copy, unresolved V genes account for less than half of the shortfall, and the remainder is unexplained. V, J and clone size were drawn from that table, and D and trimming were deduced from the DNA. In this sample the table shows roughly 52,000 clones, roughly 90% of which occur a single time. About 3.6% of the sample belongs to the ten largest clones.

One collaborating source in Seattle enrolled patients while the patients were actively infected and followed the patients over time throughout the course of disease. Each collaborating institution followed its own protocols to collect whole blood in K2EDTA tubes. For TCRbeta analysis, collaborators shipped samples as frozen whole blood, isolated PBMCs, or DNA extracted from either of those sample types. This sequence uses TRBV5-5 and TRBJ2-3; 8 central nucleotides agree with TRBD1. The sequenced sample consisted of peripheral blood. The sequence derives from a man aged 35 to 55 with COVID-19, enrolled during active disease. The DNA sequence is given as TGTGCCAGCAGCTTACAGGGGGCAGATACGCAGTATTTT. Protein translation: CASSLQGADTQYF.